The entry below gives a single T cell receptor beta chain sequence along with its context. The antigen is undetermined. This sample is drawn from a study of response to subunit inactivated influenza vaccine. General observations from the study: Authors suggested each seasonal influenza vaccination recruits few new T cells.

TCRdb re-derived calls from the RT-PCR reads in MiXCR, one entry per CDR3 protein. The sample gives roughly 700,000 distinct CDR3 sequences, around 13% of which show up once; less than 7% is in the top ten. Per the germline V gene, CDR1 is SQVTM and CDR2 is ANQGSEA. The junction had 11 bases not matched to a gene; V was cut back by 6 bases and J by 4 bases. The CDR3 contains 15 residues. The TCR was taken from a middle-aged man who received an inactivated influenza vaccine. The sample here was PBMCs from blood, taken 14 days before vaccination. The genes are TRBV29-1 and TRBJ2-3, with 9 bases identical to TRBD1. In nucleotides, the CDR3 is TGCAGCGTCGACAACAGGGGGCAATTCGCAGATACGCAGTATTTT. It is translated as CSVDNRGQFADTQYF.